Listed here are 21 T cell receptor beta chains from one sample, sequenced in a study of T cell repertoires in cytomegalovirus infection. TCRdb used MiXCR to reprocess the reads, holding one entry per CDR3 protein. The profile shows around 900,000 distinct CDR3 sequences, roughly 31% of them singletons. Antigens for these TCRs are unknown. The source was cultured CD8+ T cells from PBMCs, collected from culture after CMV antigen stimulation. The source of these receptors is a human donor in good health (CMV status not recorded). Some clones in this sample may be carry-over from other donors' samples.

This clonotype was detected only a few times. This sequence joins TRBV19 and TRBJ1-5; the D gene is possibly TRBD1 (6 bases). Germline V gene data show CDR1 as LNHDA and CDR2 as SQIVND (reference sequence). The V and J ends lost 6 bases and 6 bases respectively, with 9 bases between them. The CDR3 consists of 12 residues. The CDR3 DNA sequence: TGTGCCAGTAGAACAGGGTTTCAGCCCCAGCATTTT. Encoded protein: CASRTGFQPQHF. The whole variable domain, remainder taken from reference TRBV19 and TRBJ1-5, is DGGITQSPKYLFRKEGQNVTLSCEQNLNHDAMYWYRQDPGQGLRLIYYSQIVNDFQKGDIAEGYSVSREKKESFPLTVTSAQKNPTAFYLCASRTGFQPQHFGDGTRLSIL.

CDR3 nucleotide sequence: TGTGCCAGCAGCTTGGGGTACCGACAGGGGTCGGACACTGAAGCTTTCTTT. Encoded protein: CASSLGYRQGSDTEAFF. The chain is built from TRBV7-9 and TRBJ1-1; 8 bases align to TRBD1. The germline CDR1 and CDR2 sequences are SEHNR and FQNEAQ (reference sequence). J was trimmed by 3 bases and V by 3 bases; bases with no gene match: 12. The CDR3 covers 17 residues. The full variable domain, in which reference TRBV7-9 and TRBJ1-1 provide the parts outside the CDR3, is DTGVSQNPRHKITKRGQNVTFRCDPISEHNRLYWYRQTLGQGPEFLTYFQNEAQLEKSRLLSDRFSAERPKGSFSTLEIQRTEQGDSAMYLCASSLGYRQGSDTEAFFGQGTRLTVV.

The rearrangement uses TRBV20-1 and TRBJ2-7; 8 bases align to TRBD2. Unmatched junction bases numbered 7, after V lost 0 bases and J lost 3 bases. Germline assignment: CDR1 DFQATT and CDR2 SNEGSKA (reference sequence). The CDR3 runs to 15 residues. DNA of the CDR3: TGCAGTGCTAGAGATAGTATAGCGGGGAACTACGAGCAGTACTTC. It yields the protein CSARDSIAGNYEQYF.

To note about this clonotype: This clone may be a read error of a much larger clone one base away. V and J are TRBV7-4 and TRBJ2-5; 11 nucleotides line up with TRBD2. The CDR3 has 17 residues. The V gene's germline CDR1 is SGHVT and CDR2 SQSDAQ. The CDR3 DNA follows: TGTGTCAGCAGCGCTCGCCTACTAGCGGGGGTCCAAGAGACCCAGTACTTC. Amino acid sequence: CVSSARLLAGVQETQYF.

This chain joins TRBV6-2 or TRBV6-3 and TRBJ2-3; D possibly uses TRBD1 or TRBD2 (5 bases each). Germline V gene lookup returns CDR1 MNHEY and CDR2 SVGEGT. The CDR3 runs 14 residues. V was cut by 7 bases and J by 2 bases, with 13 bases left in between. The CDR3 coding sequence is TGTGCCAGCACCCGGGACCTAGACACAGATACGCAGTATTTT. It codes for CASTRDLDTDTQYF.

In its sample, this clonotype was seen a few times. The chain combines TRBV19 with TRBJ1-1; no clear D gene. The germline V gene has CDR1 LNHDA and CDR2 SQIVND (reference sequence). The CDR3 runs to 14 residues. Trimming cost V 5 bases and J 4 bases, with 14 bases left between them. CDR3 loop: CASSLGKGGTEAFF. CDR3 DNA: TGTGCCAGTAGTCTCGGGAAGGGAGGCACTGAAGCTTTCTTT.

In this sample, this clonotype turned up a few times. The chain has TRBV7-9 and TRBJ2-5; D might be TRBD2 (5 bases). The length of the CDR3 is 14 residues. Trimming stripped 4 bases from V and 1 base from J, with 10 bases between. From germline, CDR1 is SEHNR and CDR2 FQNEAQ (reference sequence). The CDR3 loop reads CASSSGSPQETQYF. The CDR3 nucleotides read TGTGCCAGCAGCTCGGGGTCTCCCCAAGAGACCCAGTACTTC. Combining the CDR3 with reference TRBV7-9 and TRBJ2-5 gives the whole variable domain DTGVSQNPRHKITKRGQNVTFRCDPISEHNRLYWYRQTLGQGPEFLTYFQNEAQLEKSRLLSDRFSAERPKGSFSTLEIQRTEQGDSAMYLCASSSGSPQETQYFGPGTRLLVL.

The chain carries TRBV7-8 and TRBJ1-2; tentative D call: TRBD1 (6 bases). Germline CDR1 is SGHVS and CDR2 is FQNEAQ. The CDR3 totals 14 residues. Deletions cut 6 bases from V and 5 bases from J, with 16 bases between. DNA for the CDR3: TGTGCCAGCAGTATCGAGGGGGTCGGGTATGGCTACACCTTC. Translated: CASSIEGVGYGYTF.

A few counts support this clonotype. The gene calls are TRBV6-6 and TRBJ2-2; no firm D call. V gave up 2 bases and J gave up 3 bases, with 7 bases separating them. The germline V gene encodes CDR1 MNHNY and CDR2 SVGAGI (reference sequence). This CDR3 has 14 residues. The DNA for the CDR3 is TGTGCCAGCAGTTACACCAGTCACACCGGGGAGCTGTTTTTT. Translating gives CASSYTSHTGELFF.

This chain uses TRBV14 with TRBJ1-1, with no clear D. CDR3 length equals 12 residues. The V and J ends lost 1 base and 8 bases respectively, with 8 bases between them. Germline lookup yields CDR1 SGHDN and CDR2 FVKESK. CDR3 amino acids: CASSQGAGEAFF. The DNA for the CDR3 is TGTGCCAGCAGCCAAGGCGCGGGAGAAGCTTTCTTT.

CDR3 protein: CASSFGGAEEKLFF. The CDR3 DNA sequence: TGTGCCAGCAGTTTCGGAGGGGCGGAGGAAAAACTGTTTTTT. The V gene is TRBV27, the J gene TRBJ1-4; D possibly corresponds to TRBD1 (5 bases). Per germline, CDR1 MNHEY and CDR2 SMNVEV (reference sequence). The CDR3 runs 14 residues. The V end was cut by 3 bases, the J end by 8 bases, with 13 bases between.

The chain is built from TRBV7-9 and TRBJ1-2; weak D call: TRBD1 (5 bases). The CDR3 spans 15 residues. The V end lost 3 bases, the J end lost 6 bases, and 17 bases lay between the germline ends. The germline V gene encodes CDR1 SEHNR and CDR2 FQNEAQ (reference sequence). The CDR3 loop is CASSFGGADLNGYTF. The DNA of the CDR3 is TGTGCCAGCAGCTTCGGCGGGGCCGACCTTAATGGCTACACCTTC. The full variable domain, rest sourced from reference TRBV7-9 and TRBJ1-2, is DTGVSQNPRHKITKRGQNVTFRCDPISEHNRLYWYRQTLGQGPEFLTYFQNEAQLEKSRLLSDRFSAERPKGSFSTLEIQRTEQGDSAMYLCASSFGGADLNGYTFGSGTRLTVV.

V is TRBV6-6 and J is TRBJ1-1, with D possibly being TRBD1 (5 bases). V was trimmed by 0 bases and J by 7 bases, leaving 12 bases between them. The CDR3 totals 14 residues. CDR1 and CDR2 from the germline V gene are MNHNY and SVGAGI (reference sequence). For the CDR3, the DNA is TGTGCCAGCAGTTACTCCGGGGGGGGGAGTGAAGCTTTCTTT. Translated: CASSYSGGGSEAFF.

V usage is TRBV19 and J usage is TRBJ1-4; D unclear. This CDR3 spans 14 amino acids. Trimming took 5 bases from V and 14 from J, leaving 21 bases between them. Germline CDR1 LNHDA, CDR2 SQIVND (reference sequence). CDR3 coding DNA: TGTGCCAGTAGTCTCCGGGCCAACGTTTTGGGGCTGTTTTTT. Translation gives CASSLRANVLGLFF.

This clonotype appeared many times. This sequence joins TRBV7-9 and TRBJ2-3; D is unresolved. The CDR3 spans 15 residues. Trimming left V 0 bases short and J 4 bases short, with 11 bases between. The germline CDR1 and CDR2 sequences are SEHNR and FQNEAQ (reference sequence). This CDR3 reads CASSLAATPPDTQYF. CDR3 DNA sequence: TGTGCCAGCAGCTTAGCGGCGACACCGCCAGATACGCAGTATTTT.

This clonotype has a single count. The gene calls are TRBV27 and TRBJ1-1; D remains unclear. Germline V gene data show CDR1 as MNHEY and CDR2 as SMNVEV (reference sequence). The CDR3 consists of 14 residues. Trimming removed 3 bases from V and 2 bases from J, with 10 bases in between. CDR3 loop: CASSFRIINTEAFF. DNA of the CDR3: TGTGCCAGCAGTTTCAGGATTATCAACACTGAAGCTTTCTTT.

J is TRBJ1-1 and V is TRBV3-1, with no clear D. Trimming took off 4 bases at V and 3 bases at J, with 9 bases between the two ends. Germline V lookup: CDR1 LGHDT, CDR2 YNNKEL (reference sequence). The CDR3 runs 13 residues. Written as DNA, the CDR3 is TGTGCCAGCAGCCCCCGGTGGGACACTGAAGCTTTCTTT. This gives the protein CASSPRWDTEAFF.

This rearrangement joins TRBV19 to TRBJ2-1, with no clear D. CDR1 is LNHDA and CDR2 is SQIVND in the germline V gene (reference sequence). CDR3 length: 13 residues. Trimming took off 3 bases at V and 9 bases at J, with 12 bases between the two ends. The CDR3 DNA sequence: TGTGCCAGTAGTATGGGGTGGCGAGGTGAGCAGTTCTTC. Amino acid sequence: CASSMGWRGEQFF.

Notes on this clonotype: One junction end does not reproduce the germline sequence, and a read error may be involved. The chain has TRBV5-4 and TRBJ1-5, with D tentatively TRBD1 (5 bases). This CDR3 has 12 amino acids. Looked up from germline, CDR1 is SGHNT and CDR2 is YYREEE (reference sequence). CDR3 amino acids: CASSFGAQPQHF. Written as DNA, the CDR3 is TGTGCCAGTAGCTTTGGGGCTCAGCCCCAGCATTTT.

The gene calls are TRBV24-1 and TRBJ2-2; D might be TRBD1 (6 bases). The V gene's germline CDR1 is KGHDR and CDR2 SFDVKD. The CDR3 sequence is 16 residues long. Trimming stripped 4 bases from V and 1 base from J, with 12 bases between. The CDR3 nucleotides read TGTGCCACCAGTGAAGTTAGGACAGAGAACACCGGGGAGCTGTTTTTT. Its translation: CATSEVRTENTGELFF.

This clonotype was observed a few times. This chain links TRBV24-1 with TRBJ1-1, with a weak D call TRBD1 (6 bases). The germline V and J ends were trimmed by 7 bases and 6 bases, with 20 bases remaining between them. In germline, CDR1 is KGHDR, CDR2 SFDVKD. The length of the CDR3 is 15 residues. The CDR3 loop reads CATSVLQGTSSEAFF. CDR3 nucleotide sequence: TGTGCCACCAGCGTCCTACAGGGAACGTCGTCTGAAGCTTTCTTT.